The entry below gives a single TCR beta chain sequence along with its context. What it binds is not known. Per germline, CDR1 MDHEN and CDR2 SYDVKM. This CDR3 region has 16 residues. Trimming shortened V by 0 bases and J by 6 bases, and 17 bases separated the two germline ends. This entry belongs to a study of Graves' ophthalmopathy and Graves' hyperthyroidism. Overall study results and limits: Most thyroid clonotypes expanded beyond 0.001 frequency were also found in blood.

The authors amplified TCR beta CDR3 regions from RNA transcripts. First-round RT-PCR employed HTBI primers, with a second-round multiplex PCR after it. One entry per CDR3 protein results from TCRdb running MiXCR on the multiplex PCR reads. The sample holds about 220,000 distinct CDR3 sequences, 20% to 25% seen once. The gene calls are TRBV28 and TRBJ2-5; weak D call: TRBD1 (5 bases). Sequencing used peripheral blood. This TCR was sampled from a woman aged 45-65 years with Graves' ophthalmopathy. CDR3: CASSLWLGQGRKTQYF. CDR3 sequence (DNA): TGTGCCAGCAGTTTATGGCTGGGGCAGGGCAGAAAGACCCAGTACTTC.